The present TCR beta chain was sequenced within a study of cytomegalovirus exposure and HLA in healthy donors. Germline V lookup: CDR1 MNHNS, CDR2 SASEGT. Deletions cut 6 bases from V and 5 bases from J, with 11 bases between. The CDR3 is 13 residues long. The PCR had 60 Vbeta and 13 Jbeta primers. Using immunoSEQ multiplex PCR, the repertoire was profiled, and TCRdb retains in-frame clones only, with some absent. The data show over 150,000 clones, with 65% to 85% seen just once and roughly 3% held by the top ten. This clone was recorded a few times. Material: PBMCs. This chain links TRBV6-1 with TRBJ1-5; D uncertain. This TCR was recovered from a woman aged 25-40 years in good health and CMV-seronegative. For the CDR3, the DNA is TGTGCCAGCAGACTGATGGGAGATCAGCCCCAGCATTTT. As protein: CASRLMGDQPQHF.